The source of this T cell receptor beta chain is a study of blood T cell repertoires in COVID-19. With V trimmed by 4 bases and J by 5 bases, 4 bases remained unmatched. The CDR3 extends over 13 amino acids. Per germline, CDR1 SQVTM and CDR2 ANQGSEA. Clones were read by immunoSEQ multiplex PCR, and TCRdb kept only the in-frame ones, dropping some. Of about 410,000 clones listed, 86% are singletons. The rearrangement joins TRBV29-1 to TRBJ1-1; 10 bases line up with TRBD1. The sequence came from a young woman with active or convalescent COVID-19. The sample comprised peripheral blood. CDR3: CSVADRGHTEAFF. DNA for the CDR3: TGCAGCGTTGCTGACAGGGGGCATACTGAAGCTTTCTTT.